Listed here are 29 T cell receptor beta chains from one sample, sequenced in a study of T cell responses to AZD1222 COVID-19 vaccine (TCRdb year 2021). Library construction relied on the immunoSEQ multiplex PCR assay. TCRdb retrieved this table from immuneACCESS and kept in-frame rearrangements only. Not all clones are present; in checked studies, unresolved V genes account for under half, and no reason is known for the remainder. The sample yields 150,000 to 200,000 clones; roughly 94% were counted once. The top ten constitute 1% to 1.5% of the sample. The time point label, as the study defines it: about 28 days (+/-7) after the second vaccine dose. The input for sequencing was peripheral blood, taken 28 days after the second AZD1222 dose. These receptors were collected from an adult who received the AZD1222 COVID-19 vaccine.

This chain uses TRBV3-1 (or the pseudogene TRBV3-2) with TRBJ2-4, with 11 bases fitting TRBD2. The CDR3 spans 16 residues. V gave up 4 bases and J gave up 8 bases; unmatched junction bases: 10. The V gene's germline CDR1 is LGHDT and CDR2 YNNKEL (reference sequence). The CDR3 here is CASSPGTSGSGDIQYF. The CDR3 DNA reads TGTGCCAGCAGCCCTGGGACTAGCGGTTCCGGGGACATTCAGTACTTC.

The chain recombines TRBV7-2 with TRBJ2-5; TRBD2 agrees at 10 bases. The CDR3 has 16 residues. Germline V gives CDR1 SGHTA, CDR2 FQGNSA. V dropped 1 base and J dropped 1; count of bases not matched to a gene: 3. The CDR3 here is CASSLVLAGAQETQYF. CDR3 bases: TGTGCCAGCAGCTTAGTCCTAGCGGGGGCCCAAGAGACCCAGTACTTC.

This sequence joins TRBV4-1 and TRBJ2-7, with 14 bases matching TRBD2. There are 18 residues in the CDR3. Germline lookup yields CDR1 MGHRA and CDR2 YSYEKL. J lost 3 bases, V lost 4 bases, and 11 bases had no gene match. This CDR3 is CASSLTGTSGSGVYEQYF. For the CDR3, the DNA is TGCGCCAGCAGCCTCACCGGGACTAGCGGGAGTGGGGTCTACGAGCAGTACTTC.

The V call is TRBV5-1, the J call TRBJ1-1; D is ambiguous. The germline CDR1 and CDR2 sequences are SGHRS and YFSETQ. The CDR3 consists of 17 residues. Trimming took off 0 bases at V and 0 bases at J, with 15 bases between the two ends. The CDR3 region has the DNA TGCGCCAGCAGCTTGGACAGCCTAGGAGTTATGAACACTGAAGCTTTCTTT. It specifies CASSLDSLGVMNTEAFF.

This clone was picked up one time. The V and J genes are TRBV4-3 and TRBJ2-1; 10 positions match TRBD2. V lost 2 bases, J lost 3 bases, and 16 bases stayed unmatched. The length of the CDR3 is 20 residues. In germline, CDR1 is LGHNA, CDR2 YSLEER. The CDR3 region is CASSQNSLRGSGRFYNEQFF. CDR3 nucleotides: TGCGCCAGCAGCCAAAACTCCCTTCGGGGTAGCGGGAGGTTCTACAATGAGCAGTTCTTC.

The chain combines TRBV6-6 with TRBJ1-2; TRBD1 matches 7 bases. The CDR3 extends over 13 amino acids. Trimming cost V 6 bases and J 8 bases; bases outside gene matches: 9. Germline assignment: CDR1 MNHNY and CDR2 SVGAGI (reference sequence). The CDR3 protein is CASRTDRVNGYTF. The CDR3, as DNA: TGTGCCAGCAGAACTGACAGGGTTAACGGCTACACCTTC.

The rearrangement uses TRBV7-2 and TRBJ1-1; 9 bases line up with TRBD1. The CDR3 is 15 amino acids. Per germline, CDR1 SGHTA and CDR2 FQGNSA. J was trimmed by 1 base and V by 3 bases; bases with no gene match: 3. The CDR3 loop reads CASSLRTGANTEAFF. CDR3 nucleotide sequence: TGTGCCAGCAGCTTGCGGACAGGGGCGAACACTGAAGCTTTCTTT.

The CDR3 sequence is CASSHIQVPYTEAFF. The CDR3 nucleotides read TGTGCCAGCAGTCATATACAGGTCCCCTACACTGAAGCTTTCTTT. The J gene is TRBJ1-1, the V gene TRBV6-2 or TRBV6-3; D possibly corresponds to TRBD1 (5 bases). The CDR3 is made up of 15 amino acids. Trimming took off 5 bases at V and 3 bases at J, with 16 bases between the two ends. CDR1 and CDR2 from the germline V gene are MNHEY and SVGEGT.

DNA of the CDR3: TGTGCCAGCAGTTTAAGTCTCGGGGGGGCAGATACGCAGTATTTT. Translated, it gives CASSLSLGGADTQYF. The chain carries TRBV27 and TRBJ2-3; TRBD2 aligns across 8 bases. Trimming took 2 bases from V and 4 from J; bases not matched to a gene: 5. The germline gives CDR1 MNHEY, CDR2 SMNVEV (reference sequence). There are 15 residues in the CDR3.

The chain links TRBV5-4 to TRBJ2-1, with 12 positions matching TRBD2. CDR3 size: 14 residues. V shed 5 bases and J 7 bases; nucleotides not matched to a gene: 4. The V gene's germline CDR1 is SGHNT and CDR2 YYREEE (reference sequence). The CDR3: CASRYGLAGNEQFF. CDR3 DNA: TGTGCCAGCAGGTACGGACTAGCGGGGAATGAGCAGTTCTTC.

The gene calls are TRBV5-1 and TRBJ1-1; unclear D gene. The CDR3 is 14 amino acids. Germline V gene sequence: CDR1 SGHRS, CDR2 YFSETQ. Deletions cut 0 bases from V and 5 bases from J, with 11 bases between. The CDR3 sequence is CASSLGGRRTEAFF. The CDR3 bases are TGCGCCAGCAGCTTGGGGGGAAGACGGACTGAAGCTTTCTTT.

The chain combines TRBV6-4 with TRBJ1-1, with 8 bases that match TRBD1. This CDR3 has 15 amino acids. V lost 6 bases, J lost 5 bases, and 11 bases stayed unmatched. Germline values: CDR1 MRHNA, CDR2 SNTAGT. The CDR3 region is CASSPGQGGGTEAFF. CDR3 bases: TGTGCCAGCAGCCCCGGACAGGGAGGAGGGACTGAAGCTTTCTTT.

The V gene is TRBV5-6, the J gene TRBJ1-2; D is ambiguous. Trimming pared 4 bases from V and 7 bases from J, leaving 14 bases between. The CDR3 length is 13 residues. Germline lookup yields CDR1 SGHDT and CDR2 YYEEEE. The CDR3 nucleotides read TGTGCCAGCAGCCTCGGTCGTTGGGGTGGCTACACCTTC. It translates to CASSLGRWGGYTF.

The chain joins TRBV20-1 to TRBJ1-3, with a weak D call TRBD1 (5 bases). CDR1 and CDR2 (germline): DFQATT, SNEGSKA (reference sequence). V dropped 3 bases and J dropped 0 bases, with 9 bases sitting between them. This CDR3 comprises 14 residues. In DNA form, the CDR3 reads TGCAGTGCTAGTGGGGGGGGCTCTGGAAACACCATATATTTT. Encoded protein: CSASGGGSGNTIYF.

A single count supports this clone. The chain joins TRBV2 to TRBJ2-7; D may correspond to TRBD1 or TRBD2 (5 bases each). With 5 bases removed from V and 2 bases from J, the gap between germline ends came to 19 bases. Germline V gene lookup returns CDR1 SNHLY and CDR2 FYNNEI. The CDR3 is 16 residues long. CDR3 loop: CASSHPSRGVPYEQYF. As DNA, the CDR3 is TGTGCCAGCAGTCATCCCTCTCGGGGCGTCCCCTACGAGCAGTACTTC.

V gene TRBV7-6 combines with J gene TRBJ1-1; D is unresolved. The CDR3 is made up of 11 amino acids. The germline V gene encodes CDR1 SGHVS and CDR2 FNYEAQ. The V end was cut by 8 bases, the J end by 5 bases, with 9 bases between. CDR3 in amino acids: CASGSETEAFF. The CDR3 DNA reads TGTGCCAGCGGATCCGAGACTGAAGCTTTCTTT.

As regards this clone: Other DNA sequences in this specimen translate into the identical CDR3. The chain has TRBV7-9 and TRBJ1-1; D uncertain. The germline V gene encodes CDR1 SEHNR and CDR2 FQNEAQ (reference sequence). V lost 3 bases and J lost 6, with 8 bases in between. This CDR3 has 12 amino acids. In DNA form, the CDR3 reads TGTGCCAGCAGCTTCGACTCTCCTGAAGCTTTCTTT. Its protein is CASSFDSPEAFF.

CDR3 in amino acids: CASSVGWVLGTEAFF. The CDR3 DNA follows: TGTGCCAGCAGCGTAGGGTGGGTCCTGGGCACTGAAGCTTTCTTT. This chain connects TRBV9 to TRBJ1-1; D gene uncertain. Germline V gives CDR1 SGDLS, CDR2 YYNGEE. This CDR3 comprises 15 residues. Trimming cost V 0 bases and J 4 bases, with 13 bases left between them.

The chain uses TRBV5-1 and TRBJ1-1; D remains ambiguous. The CDR3 is made up of 14 amino acids. Germline CDR1 is SGHRS and CDR2 is YFSETQ. Deletions cut 3 bases from V and 2 bases from J, with 11 bases between. This chain's CDR3 is CASSSAWGNTEAFF. Here the CDR3 DNA reads TGCGCCAGCAGCTCCGCGTGGGGAAACACTGAAGCTTTCTTT.

This clone was detected only a few times. The chain combines TRBV6-6 with TRBJ1-1, with D possibly TRBD1 on 5 matching bases. The germline gives CDR1 MNHNY, CDR2 SVGAGI (reference sequence). The CDR3 runs to 15 residues. The germline V and J ends were trimmed by 8 bases and 6 bases, with 22 bases remaining between them. CDR3 protein: CASATPVAGIAEAFF. The CDR3 DNA reads TGTGCCAGCGCCACCCCGGTGGCAGGGATAGCTGAAGCTTTCTTT.

The chain employs TRBV18 and TRBJ2-7; tentative D call: TRBD1 (6 bases). Germline lookup yields CDR1 KGHSH and CDR2 LQKENI. This CDR3 has 15 amino acids. Trimming cost V 5 bases and J 5 bases, with 19 bases left between them. The CDR3 loop is CASSFGQPPLHEQYF. CDR3 bases: TGTGCCAGCTCATTTGGACAGCCTCCTCTCCACGAGCAGTACTTC.

V and J are TRBV29-1 and TRBJ2-6; weak D call: TRBD2 (5 bases). V gave up 4 bases and J gave up 4 bases, with 20 bases separating them. The germline V gene encodes CDR1 SQVTM and CDR2 ANQGSEA. This CDR3 is 17 amino acids long. The CDR3 region has the DNA TGCAGCGTTGTATCGAGTTTGGATTGGGAGGGGGCCAACGTCCTGACTTTC. Amino acids: CSVVSSLDWEGANVLTF.

The chain combines TRBV5-1 with TRBJ1-2; perhaps TRBD1 as D (5 bases). The CDR3 is 14 residues long. Trimming stripped 4 bases from V and 1 base from J, with 11 bases between. Germline V CDR1 and CDR2: SGHRS, YFSETQ. CDR3 residues: CASSPLQGNYGYTF. For the CDR3, the DNA is TGCGCCAGCAGCCCTTTGCAGGGTAACTATGGCTACACCTTC. Full variable domain (remainder filled in from reference TRBV5-1 and TRBJ1-2): KAGVTQTPRYLIKTRGQQVTLSCSPISGHRSVSWYQQTPGQGLQFLFEYFSETQRNKGNFPGRFSGRQFSNSRSEMNVSTLELGDSALYLCASSPLQGNYGYTFGSGTRLTVV.

This sequence joins TRBV12-3 or TRBV12-4 and TRBJ1-4; D is undetermined. Trimming pared 6 bases from V and 8 bases from J, leaving 7 bases between. The CDR3 runs 11 residues. CDR3 loop: CASRREEKLFF. In DNA, the CDR3 is TGTGCCAGCAGACGGGAGGAAAAACTGTTTTTT.

V is TRBV11-2 and J is TRBJ2-7; TRBD1 matches 7 bases. The CDR3 has 14 residues. V lost 1 base and J lost 3; bases outside the gene matches: 3. Germline V gene data show CDR1 as SGHAT and CDR2 as FQNNGV. The CDR3 nucleotides read TGTGCCAGCAGCTTAGGACAGGGTAACTACGAGCAGTACTTC. As protein: CASSLGQGNYEQYF.

This clone was seen only a few times. The chain employs TRBV2 and TRBJ1-6; no clear D gene. The CDR3 consists of 16 residues. Looked up from germline, CDR1 is SNHLY and CDR2 is FYNNEI. Trimming stripped 1 base from V and 7 bases from J, with 14 bases between. This chain's CDR3 is CASSEVNGLGNSPLHF. As DNA, the CDR3 is TGTGCCAGCAGTGAAGTAAACGGCTTGGGAAATTCACCCCTCCACTTT.

V is TRBV11-2 and J is TRBJ2-5; the match to TRBD1 covers 11 bases. CDR1 is SGHAT, CDR2 FQNNGV, per germline. Losses at the gene ends were 1 base for V and 3 bases for J; bases not matched to a gene: 7. This CDR3 comprises 17 residues. The CDR3, as DNA: TGTGCCAGCAGCTTAGGGGACAGGGGGGCCACTAAAGAGACCCAGTACTTC. Residues: CASSLGDRGATKETQYF.

The chain carries TRBV5-6 and TRBJ1-2; 7 bases match TRBD1. CDR1 is SGHDT, CDR2 YYEEEE, per germline. Germline trimming cut 1 base from V and 2 bases from J; bases unmatched to any gene: 5. The CDR3 consists of 15 residues. CDR3 sequence: CASSLPTGANYGYTF. The CDR3 DNA is TGTGCCAGCAGCTTGCCCACAGGGGCAAACTATGGCTACACCTTC.

This clone was seen a handful of times. The gene calls are TRBV6-4 and TRBJ2-6, with D perhaps given as TRBD1 or TRBD2 (6 bases each). Per germline, CDR1 MRHNA and CDR2 SNTAGT. V was clipped by 3 bases and J by 0 bases, with 9 bases between them. The CDR3 is made up of 16 amino acids. CDR3 amino acids: CASSEGGRSGANVLTF. The DNA for the CDR3 is TGTGCCAGCAGTGAAGGGGGGCGCTCTGGGGCCAACGTCCTGACTTTC.